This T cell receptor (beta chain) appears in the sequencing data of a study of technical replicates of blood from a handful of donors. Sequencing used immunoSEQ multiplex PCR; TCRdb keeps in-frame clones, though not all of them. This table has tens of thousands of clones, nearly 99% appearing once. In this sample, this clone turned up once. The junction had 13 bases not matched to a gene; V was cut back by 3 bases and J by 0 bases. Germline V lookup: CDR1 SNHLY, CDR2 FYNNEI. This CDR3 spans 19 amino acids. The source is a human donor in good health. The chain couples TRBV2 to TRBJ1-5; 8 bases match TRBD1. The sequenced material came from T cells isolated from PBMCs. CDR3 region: CASSDPTGAPLYSNQPQHF. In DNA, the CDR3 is TGTGCCAGCAGTGACCCGACAGGGGCCCCTCTCTATAGCAATCAGCCCCAGCATTTT.